This TCR beta chain originates from a study of blood T cells in healthy people across ages. Sample-barcoded 5' priming and a J-beta primer mix drove a second PCR of about 7 to 11 cycles. Every sample produced at least 2.5 million CDR3-containing paired-end reads. TCRdb re-called the 5' RACE reads with MiXCR, one entry per CDR3 protein. The data contain 1.4 million to 1.5 million distinct CDR3 sequences, 42% of them seen just once; the ten biggest clones take up 7.9%. This clonotype was found a few times. Its antigen remains unknown. Broader study findings: Age brought a roughly linear fall in TCR beta diversity measured per million T cells. PBMCs were not sorted, which prevented a conclusive comparison of naive versus antigen-experienced cells.

This CDR3 spans 15 amino acids. Per germline, CDR1 SEHNR and CDR2 FQNEAQ (reference sequence). The junction had 7 bases not matched to a gene; V was cut back by 4 bases and J by 4 bases. Total RNA extracted from each sample amounted to at least 5 micrograms. The source of this sequence is a woman aged 18-29 years in good health. The V and J genes are TRBV7-9 and TRBJ1-2, with TRBD1 matching 9 bases. The sequencing input was blood. The CDR3 is CASSYGQGPTYGYTF. DNA for the CDR3: TGTGCCAGCAGCTACGGACAGGGGCCTACCTATGGCTACACCTTC.